The 20 T cell receptor beta chains below come from one sample, sequenced in a study of blood T cells in healthy people across ages. Combining a sample-barcoded 5' primer with a J-beta primer mix, a second PCR ran for roughly 7 to 12 cycles. Each CDR3 protein gets one entry after TCRdb re-called the 5' RACE reads with MiXCR. This sample has about 800,000 distinct CDR3 sequences, with roughly 64% found just once. The sample was blood. These receptors were collected from a man under 40 in good health.

This chain uses TRBV30 with TRBJ2-5, with a possible D match to TRBD1 (5 bases). CDR3 length: 13 residues. The germline V gene has CDR1 GTSNPN and CDR2 SVGIG (reference sequence). V was clipped by 3 bases and J by 2 bases, with 10 bases between them. In nucleotides, the CDR3 is TGTGCCTGGAGCACAGGAATTCAAGAGACCCAGTACTTC. Its translation: CAWSTGIQETQYF.

This clonotype has just a few counts. The rearrangement uses TRBV14 and TRBJ2-6, with no clear D. This CDR3 has 16 amino acids. V was cut by 5 bases and J by 0 bases, with 11 bases left in between. The germline gives CDR1 SGHDN, CDR2 FVKESK. The CDR3 here is CASSLYTSSGANVLTF. CDR3 bases: TGTGCCAGCAGCTTATACACGAGCTCTGGGGCCAACGTCCTGACTTTC.

V usage is TRBV6-2 or TRBV6-3 and J usage is TRBJ2-7; D might be TRBD2 (5 bases). V was pared by 2 bases and J by 3 bases, with 8 bases between. The CDR3 runs to 13 residues. CDR1 and CDR2 from the germline V gene are MNHEY and SVGEGT. The CDR3 DNA reads TGTGCCAGCAGTTACGTGGCGGGCTACGAGCAGTACTTC. Protein: CASSYVAGYEQYF.

For this clonotype: At one end, the junction sequence differs from germline, possibly due to a read error. The CDR3: CASSPEWGSSYDEQFF. The CDR3 coding sequence is TGTGCCAGCAGCCCGGAGTGGGGGAGCTCCTACGATGAGCAGTTCTTC. V gene TRBV5-8 combines with J gene TRBJ2-1; D may be TRBD1 or TRBD2 (5 bases each). Germline CDR1 SGHTS, CDR2 YDEGEE. CDR3 length: 16 residues.

This clonotype has just a few counts. This chain uses TRBV29-1 with TRBJ2-5; no reliable D call. Germline assignment: CDR1 SQVTM and CDR2 ANQGSEA. The CDR3 spans 13 residues. V gave up 4 bases and J gave up 4 bases, with 13 bases separating them. CDR3 nucleotides: TGCAGCGTTGGACCCTCCCGGGCAGAGACCCAGTACTTC. Protein sequence: CSVGPSRAETQYF.

This chain joins TRBV20-1 and TRBJ2-7, with a weak D call TRBD2 (7 bases). The tail of the sequence fits TRBJ2-1 better, so the J call may be wrong. CDR1 is DFQATT and CDR2 is SNEGSKA in the germline V gene (reference sequence). The CDR3 extends over 13 amino acids. CDR3 residues: CSAREGGGWQQFF. The CDR3 coding sequence is TGCAGTGCTAGAGAGGGAGGGGGATGGCAGCAGTTCTTC.

The gene calls are TRBV4-3 and TRBJ2-1; D not resolved. CDR1 is LGHNA, CDR2 YSLEER, per germline. V lost 0 bases to trimming and J lost 7 bases, with 13 bases between them. The CDR3 runs to 15 residues. CDR3 DNA sequence: TGCGCCAGCAGCCAAGATCTGCCTAGGTTAAATGAGCAGTTCTTC. Protein sequence: CASSQDLPRLNEQFF.

The gene calls are TRBV20-1 and TRBJ2-7; possibly TRBD2 for D (6 bases). The V gene lost 7 bases and the J gene lost 4 bases, with 20 bases spanning the gap. The length of the CDR3 is 14 residues. Per germline, CDR1 DFQATT and CDR2 SNEGSKA (reference sequence). The CDR3 is CSGLAGLSGYEQYF. CDR3 bases: TGCAGTGGACTCGCGGGACTTTCGGGATACGAGCAGTACTTC.

This clonotype was seen only a few times. The chain combines TRBV29-1 with TRBJ1-5; D unresolved. This CDR3 is 14 amino acids long. Germline V gene lookup returns CDR1 SQVTM and CDR2 ANQGSEA. V was pared by 5 bases and J by 5 bases, with 16 bases between. The CDR3 loop reads CSVPFGRLHQPQHF. The CDR3 DNA is TGCAGCGTTCCCTTTGGTCGACTCCATCAGCCCCAGCATTTT.

This clonotype was counted only a few times. A junction boundary mismatches the germline segment, possibly from a read error. The V and J genes are TRBV6-1 and TRBJ2-1; no firm D call. The CDR3 totals 14 residues. The V gene's germline CDR1 is MNHNS and CDR2 SASEGT. The CDR3 here is CASSESVVYNEQFF. The CDR3 nucleotides are TGTGCCAGCAGTGAAAGCGTGGTCTACAATGAGCAGTTTTTC.

This clonotype was recorded many times. The CDR3: CSAKTSGSYNEQFF. CDR3 in DNA: TGCAGTGCCAAGACTAGCGGCTCCTACAATGAGCAGTTCTTC. The V and J genes are TRBV20-1 and TRBJ2-1, with 9 bases aligning to TRBD2. With 6 bases clipped from V and 0 bases from J, the junction kept 3 bases outside the gene matches. The CDR3 totals 14 residues. Germline V gives CDR1 DFQATT, CDR2 SNEGSKA (reference sequence).

The rearrangement joins TRBV6-5 to TRBJ2-7; D is unclear. The V end was cut by 4 bases, the J end by 4 bases, with 5 bases between. The CDR3 runs 11 residues. The V gene's germline CDR1 is MNHEY and CDR2 SVGAGI. In nucleotides, the CDR3 is TGTGCCAGCAGTTTCCAATACGAGCAGTACTTC. Its translation: CASSFQYEQYF.

This clonotype occurred a few times. The chain joins TRBV7-2 to TRBJ2-7, with TRBD2 matching over 11 bases. Per the germline V gene, CDR1 is SGHTA and CDR2 is FQGNSA. The V gene end was trimmed by 4 bases and the J gene end by 2 bases; junction bases not matched to a gene: 4. CDR3 length: 15 amino acids. The CDR3, as DNA: TGTGCCAGCAGCTATAGCGGGAGGGCCCCCTACGAGCAGTACTTC. Translated, it gives CASSYSGRAPYEQYF.

This sequence joins TRBV24-1 and TRBJ2-4; perhaps TRBD2 as D (6 bases). CDR1 KGHDR and CDR2 SFDVKD come from the germline V gene. The ends were cut back, 5 bases at V and 9 bases at J, with 13 bases in the middle. The CDR3 covers 13 residues. CDR3 loop: CATSVGGDGIQYF. The CDR3 nucleotides are TGTGCCACCAGTGTGGGGGGAGACGGCATTCAGTACTTC.

The chain joins TRBV5-1 to TRBJ2-4, with a possible D match to TRBD1 (6 bases). V lost 1 base to trimming and J lost 0 bases, with 11 bases between them. The germline V gene encodes CDR1 SGHRS and CDR2 YFSETQ. The CDR3 loop spans 16 amino acids. CDR3: CASSLTDRTAKNIQYF. As DNA, the CDR3 is TGCGCCAGCAGCTTGACAGACAGGACAGCCAAAAACATTCAGTACTTC.

This clonotype showed up just a few times. The chain combines TRBV18 with TRBJ2-1; no reliable D call. Trimming pared 2 bases from V and 6 bases from J, leaving 14 bases between. The CDR3 has 15 residues. Germline CDR1 reads KGHSH; CDR2 reads LQKENI. The CDR3 DNA sequence: TGTGCCAGCTCACCAGCAGCATCGTCTTCCAATGAGCAGTTCTTC. Protein: CASSPAASSSNEQFF.

Regarding this clonotype: A read error may be the cause here, since a much bigger clone is one base away. The chain is built from TRBV7-9 and TRBJ2-5, with 8 bases matching TRBD1. The trim removed 5 bases at V and 11 bases at J, leaving 16 bases unmatched. The CDR3 spans 15 residues. From germline, CDR1 is SEHNR and CDR2 FQNEAQ (reference sequence). CDR3 in DNA: TGTGCCAGCAGCACCGACAGGGGCCGCCCGTGGGAGCAGTACTTC. This gives the protein CASSTDRGRPWEQYF. The full variable domain, its missing parts supplied by reference TRBV7-9 and TRBJ2-5, is DTGVSQNPRHKITKRGQNVTFRCDPISEHNRLYWYRQTLGQGPEFLTYFQNEAQLEKSRLLSDRFSAERPKGSFSTLEIQRTEQGDSAMYLCASSTDRGRPWEQYFGPGTRLLVL.

This clonotype was counted a few times. The rearrangement joins TRBV4-2 to TRBJ2-4; D assignment may be TRBD1 or TRBD2 (5 bases each). V shed 4 bases and J shed 3 bases, with 19 bases lying between them. This CDR3 is built from 17 residues. The V gene's germline CDR1 is LGHNA and CDR2 YNFKEQ. In DNA, the CDR3 is TGTGCCAGCAGCCCGTCGTTGGGTGGGACGGGCAAAAACATTCAGTACTTC. Residues: CASSPSLGGTGKNIQYF.

This chain connects TRBV2 to TRBJ2-3; D is undetermined. This CDR3 has 12 residues. Germline values: CDR1 SNHLY, CDR2 FYNNEI. The ends were cut back, 8 bases at V and 0 bases at J, with 6 bases in the middle. The CDR3 DNA reads TGTGCCAGCGATGCCAGCACAGATACGCAGTATTTT. Residues: CASDASTDTQYF. Variable domain in full (rest from reference TRBV2 and TRBJ2-3): EPEVTQTPSHQVTQMGQEVILRCVPISNHLYFYWYRQILGQKVEFLVSFYNNEISEKSEIFDDQFSVERPDGSNFTLKIRSTKLEDSAMYFCASDASTDTQYFGPGTRLTVL.

This sequence joins TRBV6-5 and TRBJ2-7; TRBD2 matches at 8 bases. From germline, CDR1 is MNHEY and CDR2 SVGAGI. The CDR3 runs 13 residues. V shed 6 bases, J shed 6 bases, and the junction held 7 bases outside the gene matches. The CDR3 here is CASRSPGTSEQYF. In DNA, the CDR3 is TGTGCCAGCAGATCCCCCGGGACTAGCGAGCAGTACTTC.